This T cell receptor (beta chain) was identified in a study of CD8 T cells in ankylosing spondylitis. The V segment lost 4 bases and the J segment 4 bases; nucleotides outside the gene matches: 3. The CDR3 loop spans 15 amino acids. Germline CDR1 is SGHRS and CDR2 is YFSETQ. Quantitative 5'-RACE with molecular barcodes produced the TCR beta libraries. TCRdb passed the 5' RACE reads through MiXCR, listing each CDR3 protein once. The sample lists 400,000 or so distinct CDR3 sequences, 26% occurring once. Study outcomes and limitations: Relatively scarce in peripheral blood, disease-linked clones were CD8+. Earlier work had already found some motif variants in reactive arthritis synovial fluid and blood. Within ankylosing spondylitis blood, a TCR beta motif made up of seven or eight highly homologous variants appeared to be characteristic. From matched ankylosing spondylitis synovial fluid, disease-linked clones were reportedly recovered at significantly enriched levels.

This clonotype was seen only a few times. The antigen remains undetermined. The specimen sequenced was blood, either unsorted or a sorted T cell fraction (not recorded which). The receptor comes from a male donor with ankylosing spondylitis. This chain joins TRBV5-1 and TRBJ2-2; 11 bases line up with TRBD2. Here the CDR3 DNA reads TGCGCCAGCAGCGCCACTAGCGGGAGCACCGGGGAGCTGTTTTTT. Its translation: CASSATSGSTGELFF.